This T cell receptor beta chain was sequenced during a study of neurological immune-mediated disorders (dated by TCRdb to between 2017 and 2020). Regarding the study in general: Among the roughly 34 multiple sclerosis patients, relapsing-remitting MS was present in around 31 and secondary progressive MS was present in 3. Peripheral blood TCR-beta repertoires from patients with HTLV-I-associated myelopathy (HAM/TSP), patients with multiple sclerosis, and healthy controls were compared in the study using UMI-based sequencing. Alongside PBMC samples, the set of about 100 TCR-beta libraries contained longitudinal samples, technical triplicates, and paired CD4+ and CD8+ T-cell subsets that had been sorted. The cohort was made up of 68 subjects, consisting of roughly 15 HAM/TSP patients, about 34 multiple sclerosis patients and about 20 healthy controls.

Results the study describes overall, beyond this receptor: No association of the MS cluster with clinical or MRI features was observed, and the need for larger cohorts was stated by the authors. No identical CDR3 amino acid sequences were shared among expanded clones across subjects, suggesting private TCR-beta repertoires in all groups. In phylogenetic analysis, the repertoires of 18 of 34 MS patients grouped into a cluster of related CDR3 sequences, which suggests a possible signature at the repertoire level. TCR clonal expansion was highest in HAM/TSP patients and lowest in MS patients, with MS patients falling below even healthy controls.

From the cysteine through the phenylalanine, the CDR3 covers 15 amino acids. Just the 45-base CDR3 DNA is kept, in frame starting at base 1. V loses 6 bases of germline sequence and J loses 4 bases, and the interval between the two ends is 18 bases. This clonotype has a count of ten or more. Its antigen target is currently unknown. Per-base qualities were not stored, and no clone one base away is much larger. cDNA was synthesized by template-switch 5'RACE using a primer with a 10-nucleotide random unique molecular identifier that tagged each TCR transcript. Each sequencing run produced over 160 million TCR-beta sequences covering 15-18 subjects. Total RNA was extracted with the RNeasy kit. TCR-beta VDJ regions were amplified with primers for the TCR constant region and the 5'RACE anchor, using the KAPA Real-time Library Amplification kit. A first PCR added sample indexes and Illumina adaptors, and a second PCR then raised library yield. The roughly 650 bp TCR product was size-selected on a 2% E-gel SizeSelection system after Ampure bead purification. Library quality was checked on a Bioanalyzer, concentration was measured with Qubit, and libraries were quantified with the Kapa Library Quantification kit before pooling. Libraries were sequenced paired-end 2 x 150 bp on an Illumina HiSeq 2500. To increase sequence diversity, about 25-31% phiX was spiked into each library pool. The paper's processing steps were these. The UMI-based MiGEC pipeline processed quality-filtered reads and removed over 80% of raw TCR sequences during error correction. VDJ genes were aligned to IMGT germline references, and clonotypes were defined by unique CDR3 amino acid sequence plus V-J genes. VDJtools evaluated clonal expansion, Shannon diversity and CDR3 relatedness (CalcPairwiseDistances, ClusterSamples); CLCbio workbench built phylogenetic trees. Expanded clones were defined as having at least 8 unique UMIs, based on coefficient-of-variation modelling across technical triplicates. The public reads were reprocessed in TCRdb via fastp at Q25 and MiXCR, keeping in-frame beta chains. One record per CDR3 amino acid sequence lists the most common genes and DNA. The V and J calls reflect TCRdb's pipeline rather than the authors' work. The sample table records about 65,000 distinct CDR3 sequences; over 4% of these occur just once. Of the sample, about 2.6% falls within the top ten clones.

For unsorted PBMC libraries, 2 million PBMCs were used after storage in RNAlater at -80 degrees C until RNA extraction. The multiple sclerosis patients were enrolled in a US clinical protocol that used magnetic resonance imaging to evaluate disease progression. Peripheral blood was subjected to Ficoll-Hypaque density gradient centrifugation to isolate PBMCs, which were then cryopreserved in liquid nitrogen. The V and J segments used are TRBV12-3 or TRBV12-4 and TRBJ1-2; TRBD1 could be the D gene, as 5 bases match. The sequence came from a man aged 50-59 years with multiple sclerosis. Sequenced sample: PBMCs. Read as DNA, the sequence is TGTGCCAGCAGCTTGGCCGGAACGGGGACCTATGGCTACACCTTC. It translates to CASSLAGTGTYGYTF.